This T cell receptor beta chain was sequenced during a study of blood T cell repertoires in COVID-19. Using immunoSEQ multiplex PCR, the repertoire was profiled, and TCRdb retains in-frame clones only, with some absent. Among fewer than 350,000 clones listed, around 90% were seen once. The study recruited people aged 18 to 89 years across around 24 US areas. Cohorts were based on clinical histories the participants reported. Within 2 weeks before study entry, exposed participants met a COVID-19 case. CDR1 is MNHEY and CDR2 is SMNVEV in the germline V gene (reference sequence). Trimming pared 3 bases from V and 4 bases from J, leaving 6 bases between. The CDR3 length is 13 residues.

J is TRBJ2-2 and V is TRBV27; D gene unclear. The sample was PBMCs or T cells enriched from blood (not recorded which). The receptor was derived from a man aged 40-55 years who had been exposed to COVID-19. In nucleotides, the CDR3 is TGTGCCAGCAGTTTCACTGGCACCGGGGAGCTGTTTTTT. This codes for CASSFTGTGELFF.